These 10 T cell receptor beta chains were sequenced from one sample in a study of T cell changes during pregnancy in multiple sclerosis. The table came from immunoSEQ multiplex PCR; TCRdb's copy has only in-frame clones and leaves some out. The sample yields almost 50,000 clones, 85% to 95% seen once. Source: peripheral blood, taken after pregnancy. Source of these receptors: a female donor with multiple sclerosis, enrolled in a pregnancy study.

This clone was detected once. This chain connects TRBV5-6 to TRBJ2-1; 11 nucleotides align to TRBD2. CDR3 size: 16 residues. In germline, CDR1 is SGHDT, CDR2 YYEEEE. With V trimmed by 3 bases and J by 8 bases, 10 bases remained unmatched. The CDR3: CASSWLETSGVDEQFF. Here the CDR3 DNA reads TGTGCCAGCAGCTGGCTAGAGACTAGCGGGGTGGATGAGCAGTTCTTC.

The chain links TRBV30 to TRBJ2-5, with 7 nucleotides matching TRBD1. From germline, CDR1 is GTSNPN and CDR2 SVGIG (reference sequence). The ends lost 5 bases at V and 5 bases at J; junction bases unmatched: 8. The CDR3 has 13 amino acids. The CDR3 DNA is TGTGCCTGGGCCGACAGGGCAGGGGAGACCCAGTACTTC. The encoded protein is CAWADRAGETQYF. The variable domain in full, with the rest retrieved from reference TRBV30 and TRBJ2-5, is SQTIHQWPATLVQPVGSPLSLECTVEGTSNPNLYWYRQAAGRGLQLLFYSVGIGQISSEVPQNLSASRPQDRQFILSSKKLLLSDSGFYLCAWADRAGETQYFGPGTRLLVL.

The chain has TRBV7-6 and TRBJ1-6; 7 nucleotides match TRBD1. The V segment lost 5 bases and the J segment 9 bases; nucleotides outside the gene matches: 7. The germline CDR1 and CDR2 sequences are SGHVS and FNYEAQ. The CDR3 consists of 14 residues. The CDR3 reads CASSTRQGGSPLHF. The CDR3 region has the DNA TGTGCCAGCAGCACCAGACAGGGAGGTTCACCCCTCCACTTT.

The chain links TRBV18 to TRBJ2-3; the match to TRBD1 covers 9 bases. The CDR3 sequence is 13 residues long. Germline loops: CDR1 KGHSH, CDR2 LQKENI. V trimming: 5 bases; J trimming: 3 bases; junction bases outside the gene matches: 0. The CDR3 spells CASSGQGTDTQYF. The DNA for the CDR3 is TGTGCCAGCTCAGGACAGGGGACAGATACGCAGTATTTT.

This chain uses TRBV30 with TRBJ2-7; D perhaps matches TRBD2 (5 bases). Germline CDR1 is GTSNPN and CDR2 is SVGIG (reference sequence). The V end lost 0 bases, the J end lost 3 bases, and 15 bases lay between the germline ends. The CDR3 runs 15 residues. DNA for the CDR3: TGTGCCTGGAGTGTACAATGGCTAGCAATCTACGAGCAGTACTTC. Translating gives CAWSVQWLAIYEQYF. Full variable domain (remainder filled in from reference TRBV30 and TRBJ2-7): SQTIHQWPATLVQPVGSPLSLECTVEGTSNPNLYWYRQAAGRGLQLLFYSVGIGQISSEVPQNLSASRPQDRQFILSSKKLLLSDSGFYLCAWSVQWLAIYEQYFGPGTRLTVT.

The chain joins TRBV7-2 to TRBJ2-5, with a weak D call TRBD2 (5 bases). The CDR3 has 13 residues. Trimming stripped 0 bases from V and 5 bases from J, with 7 bases between. Germline CDR1 SGHTA, CDR2 FQGNSA. The CDR3 spells CASSLARVETQYF. The CDR3 coding sequence is TGTGCCAGCAGCTTAGCGCGGGTCGAGACCCAGTACTTC.

The chain employs TRBV6-6 and TRBJ2-2; 8 bases are shared with TRBD1. J gave up 3 bases and V 6 bases, and 6 bases lay outside the gene matches. There are 15 residues in the CDR3. Per the germline V gene, CDR1 is MNHNY and CDR2 is SVGAGI (reference sequence). CDR3 sequence (DNA): TGTGCCAGCAGAACCGGACAGGGACACACCGGGGAGCTGTTTTTT. Translated: CASRTGQGHTGELFF.

This chain connects TRBV7-2 to TRBJ1-1; D ambiguous. The V gene lost 1 base and the J gene lost 3 bases, with 6 bases spanning the gap. Germline V gene data show CDR1 as SGHTA and CDR2 as FQGNSA. The CDR3 is 13 residues long. The CDR3 protein is CASSLELYTEAFF. The CDR3 nucleotides are TGTGCCAGCAGCTTAGAGCTCTACACTGAAGCTTTCTTT.

The chain combines TRBV29-1 with TRBJ1-1; 12 nucleotides agree with TRBD1. The CDR3 covers 14 residues. Germline CDR1 reads SQVTM; CDR2 reads ANQGSEA. V was clipped by 7 bases and J by 5 bases; unmatched bases: 8. CDR3 protein: CSARDRGRGTEAFF. For the CDR3, the DNA is TGCAGCGCTCGGGACAGGGGGCGAGGGACTGAAGCTTTCTTT.

The sample holds one count of this clone. The chain carries TRBV5-1 and TRBJ2-3; 10 nucleotides align to TRBD2. The germline gives CDR1 SGHRS, CDR2 YFSETQ. The CDR3 has 17 amino acids. V shed 0 bases and J 2 bases; nucleotides not matched to a gene: 6. The CDR3 bases are TGCGCCAGCAGCTTGGGAGTAGCGGGGGGACTCACAGATACGCAGTATTTT. Translated: CASSLGVAGGLTDTQYF.